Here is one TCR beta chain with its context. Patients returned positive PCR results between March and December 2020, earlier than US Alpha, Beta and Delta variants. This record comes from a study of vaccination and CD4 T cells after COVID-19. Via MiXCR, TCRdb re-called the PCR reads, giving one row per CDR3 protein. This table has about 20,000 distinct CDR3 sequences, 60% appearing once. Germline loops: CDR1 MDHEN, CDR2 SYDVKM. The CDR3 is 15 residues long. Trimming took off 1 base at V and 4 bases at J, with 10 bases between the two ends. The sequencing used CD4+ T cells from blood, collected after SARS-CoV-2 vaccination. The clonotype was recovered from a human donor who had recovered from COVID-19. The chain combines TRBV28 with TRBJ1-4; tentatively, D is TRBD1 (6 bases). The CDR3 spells CASSLSGALNEKLFF. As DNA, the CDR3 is TGTGCCAGCAGTTTATCGGGGGCTCTTAATGAAAAACTGTTTTTT.